This TCR beta chain was profiled in a study of blood T cells in healthy people across ages. Study-level findings and limits: Possibly confounding the expanded clonotype changes was the fact that donor CMV status was unknown. Naive CD4+ cells and diversity were both higher in long-lived donors than in aged donors.

Trimming shortened V by 2 bases and J by 4 bases, and 8 bases separated the two germline ends. The CDR3 runs to 13 residues. A second PCR, run for roughly 7 to 12 cycles, used a sample-barcoded 5' primer plus a J-beta primer mix. Using its own MiXCR run on the 5' RACE reads, TCRdb lists one record per CDR3 protein. The sample has hundreds of thousands of distinct CDR3 sequences, over 40% seen once. A remark on this clonotype: Its antigen is undetermined. A clone one base away is much larger, so this may be a read error.

Sample donors were healthy Caucasian individuals that came from Russia, aged about 6 to 95. The sequence was obtained from a woman of 80 years or more in good health. The V call is TRBV12-3 or TRBV12-4, the J call TRBJ1-2; D might be TRBD1 (5 bases). Specimen: blood. The CDR3 nucleotides read TGTGCCAGCAGTTTATCGGGGGGCTATGGCTACACCTTC. Protein product: CASSLSGGYGYTF.